One and the same sample provided the 15 T cell receptor beta chains below, sequenced in a study of blood T cell repertoires in COVID-19 (dated by TCRdb to about 2020). Libraries were built with the immunoSEQ multiplex PCR assay. The clones in this table, taken by TCRdb from immuneACCESS, are in-frame only. Not every clone is retained; where verified, under half of the shortfall comes from an unresolved V gene, and the cause of the rest is unknown. Here the sample has 250,000 to 350,000 clones; around 85% occur a single time. The ten most abundant clones make up 3.5% to 5.5% of the sample. The source material was PBMCs or T cells enriched from blood (not recorded which). The receptors originated from a woman in her 30s who had recovered from COVID-19.

V and J are TRBV19 and TRBJ1-1; 8 nucleotides match TRBD1. The germline CDR1 and CDR2 sequences are LNHDA and SQIVND (reference sequence). The CDR3 is 15 residues long. V lost 4 bases to trimming and J lost 1 base; unmatched junction nucleotides: 5. Here the CDR3 DNA reads TGTGCCAGTAGTACGCCGGGGACAGGGAACACTGAAGCTTTCTTT. Its protein is CASSTPGTGNTEAFF.

The chain joins TRBV5-1 to TRBJ2-7; 7 nucleotides agree with TRBD2. This CDR3 spans 15 amino acids. The ends lost 5 bases at V and 1 base at J; junction bases unmatched: 9. CDR1 SGHRS and CDR2 YFSETQ come from the germline V gene. The CDR3, as DNA: TGCGCCAGCAGTTCGGGCGGGGGAGTATCCTACGAGCAGTACTTC. Residues: CASSSGGGVSYEQYF.

The sample holds a few counts of this clone. The chain joins TRBV14 to TRBJ2-1; D call uncertain. Per the germline V gene, CDR1 is SGHDN and CDR2 is FVKESK. Trimming cost V 4 bases and J 6 bases, with 19 bases left between them. This CDR3 is 16 amino acids long. As DNA, the CDR3 is TGTGCCAGCAGCCCCACCGACTCGTCAAAACGCAATGAGCAGTTCTTC. It encodes CASSPTDSSKRNEQFF.

This clone was counted at least ten times. This rearrangement joins TRBV7-9 to TRBJ2-2, with TRBD1 identical over 7 bases. Germline loops: CDR1 SEHNR, CDR2 FQNEAQ (reference sequence). The length of the CDR3 is 14 residues. V dropped 5 bases and J dropped 3; count of bases not matched to a gene: 3. The CDR3 is CASSLGQYTGELFF. The CDR3 nucleotides read TGTGCCAGCAGCCTGGGACAGTACACCGGGGAGCTGTTTTTT.

This chain links TRBV7-7 with TRBJ2-3; the match to TRBD2 covers 10 bases. The CDR3 totals 16 residues. CDR1 and CDR2 from the germline V gene are SSHAT and FNYEAQ (reference sequence). The ends lost 3 bases at V and 2 bases at J; junction bases unmatched: 5. CDR3 amino acids: CASSLISGGSTDTQYF. CDR3 nucleotides: TGTGCCAGCAGCTTGATTAGCGGGGGGTCCACAGATACGCAGTATTTT.

This clone turned up a few times. The V and J genes are TRBV7-9 and TRBJ1-1; D may be TRBD1 (6 bases). CDR1 is SEHNR, CDR2 FQNEAQ, per germline (reference sequence). This CDR3 is 14 amino acids long. V lost 1 base and J 6 bases, leaving 12 bases between the germline ends. The CDR3 loop is CASSLVAGAPEAFF. Written as DNA, the CDR3 is TGTGCCAGCAGCTTAGTGGCGGGGGCCCCTGAAGCTTTCTTT.

The rearrangement joins TRBV27 to TRBJ1-1; TRBD1 aligns across 11 bases. J lost 4 bases, V lost 4 bases, and 11 bases had no gene match. CDR3 length: 17 residues. Germline-derived CDR1 and CDR2 are MNHEY and SMNVEV (reference sequence). CDR3 coding DNA: TGTGCCAGCAGTTCGTCTCCGGGACAGGGGGGCGGCACTGAAGCTTTCTTT. This codes for CASSSSPGQGGGTEAFF.

In this sample, this clone turned up a few times. The V gene is TRBV28, the J gene TRBJ1-2, with 9 bases matching TRBD1. The CDR3 totals 16 residues. Germline V gene lookup returns CDR1 MDHEN and CDR2 SYDVKM. Germline trimming cut 1 base from V and 0 bases from J; bases unmatched to any gene: 3. The CDR3 loop is CASSLSGQGANYGYTF. The CDR3 nucleotides are TGTGCCAGCAGTTTATCGGGACAGGGAGCTAACTATGGCTACACCTTC.

V is TRBV10-1 and J is TRBJ2-2; 8 bases are shared with TRBD2. This CDR3 region has 17 residues. The V gene's germline CDR1 is WNHNN and CDR2 SYGVQD (reference sequence). J lost 5 bases, V lost 2 bases, and 10 bases had no gene match. The CDR3 here is CASSEPRTGGATGELFF. The DNA for the CDR3 is TGCGCCAGCAGTGAGCCAAGAACCGGGGGGGCGACCGGGGAGCTGTTTTTT.

The V gene is TRBV30, the J gene TRBJ1-6, with a tentative D call TRBD1 (6 bases). This CDR3 is built from 14 residues. The V gene lost 0 bases and the J gene lost 10 bases, with 13 bases spanning the gap. Germline CDR1 is GTSNPN and CDR2 is SVGIG (reference sequence). CDR3 in amino acids: CAWSVPRGASPLHF. In nucleotides, the CDR3 is TGTGCCTGGAGTGTACCCAGGGGAGCCTCACCCCTCCACTTT.

CDR3 coding DNA: TGTGCCACCAGTAAGGGGGGACAGAGTAACTACGAGCAGTACTTC. Protein product: CATSKGGQSNYEQYF. This chain joins TRBV15 and TRBJ2-7; D might be TRBD1 (7 bases). Between the trimmed V and J ends, which lost 6 bases and 3 bases, there was a span of 18 bases. The germline V gene encodes CDR1 LNHNV and CDR2 YYDKDF (reference sequence). The CDR3 totals 15 residues.

The chain joins TRBV25-1 to TRBJ1-1, with D possibly TRBD1 on 6 matching bases. Trimming left V 3 bases short and J 8 bases short, with 19 bases between. The CDR3 has 15 residues. Germline V gives CDR1 MGHDK, CDR2 SYGVNS. In nucleotides, the CDR3 is TGTGCCAGCAGTGATCTCACAAAAGGGGGAATGGAAGCTTTCTTT. This gives the protein CASSDLTKGGMEAFF.

The rearrangement joins TRBV24-1 to TRBJ2-1, with 7 bases matching TRBD1. Germline V CDR1 and CDR2: KGHDR, SFDVKD. V lost 4 bases, J lost 6 bases, and 11 bases stayed unmatched. CDR3 length: 16 residues. The CDR3 protein is CATSDPTGNVINEQFF. The CDR3 coding sequence is TGTGCCACCAGTGACCCGACAGGGAATGTGATCAATGAGCAGTTCTTC.

The rearrangement uses TRBV19 and TRBJ1-2; TRBD1 agrees at 9 bases. Unmatched junction bases numbered 4, after V lost 4 bases and J lost 1 base. The CDR3 runs 15 residues. Germline values: CDR1 LNHDA, CDR2 SQIVND (reference sequence). This chain's CDR3 is CASSTAGQGNYGYTF. CDR3 nucleotide sequence: TGTGCCAGTAGTACAGCGGGACAGGGTAACTATGGCTACACCTTC.

The V and J genes are TRBV19 and TRBJ2-2; 8 nucleotides align to TRBD2. This CDR3 is built from 14 residues. V lost 3 bases and J lost 6; bases outside the gene matches: 3. CDR1 LNHDA and CDR2 SQIVND come from the germline V gene (reference sequence). This chain's CDR3 is CASSMGTRSGELFF. CDR3 nucleotide sequence: TGTGCCAGTAGTATGGGGACTAGATCCGGGGAGCTGTTTTTT.